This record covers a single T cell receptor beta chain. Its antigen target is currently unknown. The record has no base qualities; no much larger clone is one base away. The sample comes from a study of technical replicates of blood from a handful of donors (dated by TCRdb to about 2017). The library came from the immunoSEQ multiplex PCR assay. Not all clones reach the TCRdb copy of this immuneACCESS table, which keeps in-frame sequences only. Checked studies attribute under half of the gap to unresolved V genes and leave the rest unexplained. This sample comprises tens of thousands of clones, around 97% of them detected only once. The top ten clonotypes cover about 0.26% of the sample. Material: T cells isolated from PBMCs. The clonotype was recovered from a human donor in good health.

The CDR3 sequence is CASSWGDSYSGNTIYF. The sequenced DNA: TGTGCCAGCAGCTGGGGGGACTCCTACTCTGGAAACACCATATATTTT. The chain is made from TRBV11-3 and TRBJ1-3; 5 matching bases give a weak D call of TRBD1. CDR3 length: 16 amino acids, cysteine to phenylalanine. Of all the DNA, just the CDR3 is kept, 48 bases in frame from base 1. The germline V gene provides CDR1 SGHNT and CDR2 YENEEA. The trim is 4 bases for V and 0 bases for J, with a gap of 13 bases between the germline ends.